This TCR beta chain was profiled in a study of shared clonotypes between healthy human individuals. Generated by immunoSEQ multiplex PCR, the TCRdb table keeps only in-frame clones and is missing some. The sample lists about half a million clones; 79% were seen once. This clonotype was obtained from a woman between 35 and 50 years old in good health. Some clones in this sample may be carry-over from other donors' samples. The sample comprised PBMCs.

The CDR3 DNA is TGCGCCAGCAGCAAGACAGGGGTCGCGGTGAACACTGAAGCTTTCTTT. Its protein is CASSKTGVAVNTEAFF. The V call is TRBV5-1, the J call TRBJ1-1; 8 bases agree with TRBD1. The CDR3 totals 16 residues. Germline CDR1 reads SGHRS; CDR2 reads YFSETQ. The V segment lost 4 bases and the J segment 0 bases; nucleotides outside the gene matches: 8.